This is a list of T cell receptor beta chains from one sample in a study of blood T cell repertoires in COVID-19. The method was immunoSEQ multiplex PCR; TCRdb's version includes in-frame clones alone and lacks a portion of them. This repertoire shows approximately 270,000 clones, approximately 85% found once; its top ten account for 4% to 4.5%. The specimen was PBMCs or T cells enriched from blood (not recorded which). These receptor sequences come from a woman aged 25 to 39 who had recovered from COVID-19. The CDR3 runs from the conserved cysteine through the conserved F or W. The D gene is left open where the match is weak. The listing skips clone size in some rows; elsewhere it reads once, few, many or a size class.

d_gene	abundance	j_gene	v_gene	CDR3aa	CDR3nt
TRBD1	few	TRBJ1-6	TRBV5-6	CASSRDRNSPLHF	TGTGCCAGCAGCCGGGACAGAAATTCACCCCTCCACTTT
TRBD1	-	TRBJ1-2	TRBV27	CASSLRDRGTIVGYTF	TGTGCCAGCAGTCTCCGGGACAGGGGCACGATCGTCGGCTACACCTTC
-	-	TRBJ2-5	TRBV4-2	CASSQDLSSVAQYF	TGTGCCAGCAGCCAAGATCTCAGTAGCGTGGCCCAGTACTTC
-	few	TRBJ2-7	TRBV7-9	CASSPGYGEQYF	TGTGCCAGCAGTCCGGGGTACGGCGAGCAGTACTTC
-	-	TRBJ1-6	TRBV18	CASSGTGMNSPLHF	TGTGCCAGCTCCGGTACCGGGATGAATTCACCCCTCCACTTT
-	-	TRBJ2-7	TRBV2	CASNGGGYEQYF	TGTGCCAGCAACGGCGGAGGATACGAGCAGTACTTC
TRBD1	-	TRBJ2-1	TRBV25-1	CASSGRQGTAYNEQFF	TGTGCCAGCAGTGGCAGACAGGGGACGGCCTACAATGAGCAGTTCTTC
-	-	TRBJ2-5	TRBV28	CASTTITTDRQETQYF	TGTGCCAGCACCACAATCACGACAGACCGCCAAGAGACCCAGTACTTC
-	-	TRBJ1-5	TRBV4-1	CASSERSGGREPQHF	TGCGCCAGCAGCGAGCGAAGCGGGGGTAGGGAGCCCCAGCATTTT
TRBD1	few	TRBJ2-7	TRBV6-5	CASSYSGTGSYEQYF	TGTGCCAGCAGTTACTCAGGGACAGGGTCCTACGAGCAGTACTTC
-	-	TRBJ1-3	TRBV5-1	CASSLLSGPGNTIYF	TGCGCCAGCAGCTTGTTGTCAGGGCCTGGAAACACCATATATTTT
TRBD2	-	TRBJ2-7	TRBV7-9	CASSSPTSGSSYEQYF	TGTGCCAGCAGCTCCCCGACTAGCGGGAGTTCCTACGAGCAGTACTTC
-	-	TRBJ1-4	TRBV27	CASSSRVNEKLFF	TGTGCCAGCAGTTCACGGGTTAATGAAAAACTGTTTTTT
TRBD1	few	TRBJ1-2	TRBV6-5	CASSSGQGARGYTF	TGTGCCAGCAGCTCCGGACAGGGGGCGAGGGGCTACACCTTC
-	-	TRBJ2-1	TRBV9	CASSVGEVAYNEQFF	TGTGCCAGCAGCGTAGGCGAGGTCGCCTACAATGAGCAGTTCTTC
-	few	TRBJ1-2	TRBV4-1	CASSQDGSGYYGYTF	TGCGCCAGCAGCCAAGATGGCTCAGGGTATTATGGCTACACCTTC
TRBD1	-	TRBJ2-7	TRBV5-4	CASRPDRYEQYF	TGTGCCAGCAGACCGGACAGGTACGAGCAGTACTTC
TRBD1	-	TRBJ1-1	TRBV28	CASSPRGPEAFF	TGTGCCAGCAGTCCAAGGGGGCCTGAAGCTTTCTTT
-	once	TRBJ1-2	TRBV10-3	CATQTTSGYGYTF	TGTGCCACCCAGACTACATCAGGTTACGGCTACACCTTC
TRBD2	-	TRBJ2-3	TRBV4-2	CASSQEPASGATDTQYF	TGTGCCAGCAGCCAAGAACCCGCTAGCGGAGCGACAGATACGCAGTATTTT
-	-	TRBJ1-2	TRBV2	CASSAEQGHYGYTF	TGTGCCAGCAGTGCCGAACAGGGACATTATGGCTACACCTTC
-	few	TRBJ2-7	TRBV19	CASSRGAGSYEQYF	TGTGCCAGTAGCCGCGGAGCGGGTTCTTACGAGCAGTACTTC
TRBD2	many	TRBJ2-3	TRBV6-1	CASRRLASSTDTQYF	TGTGCCAGCAGGCGACTAGCGTCTAGCACAGATACGCAGTATTTT
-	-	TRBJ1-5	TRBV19	CASSIGRQEPQHF	TGTGCCAGTAGTATAGGGCGACAGGAGCCCCAGCATTTT
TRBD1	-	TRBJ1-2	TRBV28	CASSSDRGLGGYTF	TGTGCCAGCAGTTCGGACAGGGGATTGGGTGGCTACACCTTC
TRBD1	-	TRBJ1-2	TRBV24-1	CATSDPGQGDGRHRYGYTF	TGTGCCACCAGTGATCCGGGACAGGGAGACGGGCGACACCGATATGGCTACACCTTC
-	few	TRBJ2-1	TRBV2	CASSSYTQFF	TGTGCCAGCAGTAGTTACACGCAGTTCTTC
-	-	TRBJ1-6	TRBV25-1	CASSEWGGGGNSPLHF	TGTGCCAGCAGTGAATGGGGTGGGGGGGGTAATTCACCCCTCCACTTT
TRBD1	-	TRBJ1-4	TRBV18	CASSPTGLPNQRLNEKLFF	TGTGCCAGCTCACCGACAGGGTTACCCAACCAGCGCTTAAATGAAAAACTGTTTTTT
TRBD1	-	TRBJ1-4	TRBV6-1	CASSEPPGQGANEKLFF	TGTGCCAGCAGTGAACCGCCCGGACAGGGGGCTAATGAAAAACTGTTTTTT
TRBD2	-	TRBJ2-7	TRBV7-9	CASSRTSGSPYEQYF	TGTGCCAGCAGCCGGACTAGCGGGAGCCCCTACGAGCAGTACTTC
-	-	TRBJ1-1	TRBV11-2	CASSASGNTEAFF	TGTGCCAGCAGCGCGTCAGGGAACACTGAAGCTTTCTTT
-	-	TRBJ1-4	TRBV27	CASRRTPTNEKLFF	TGTGCCAGCAGAAGGACACCAACTAATGAAAAACTGTTTTTT
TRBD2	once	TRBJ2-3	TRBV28	CASRIRGTSGRSQGDTQYF	TGTGCCAGCAGGATACGAGGGACTAGCGGGAGGAGCCAGGGAGATACGCAGTATTTT
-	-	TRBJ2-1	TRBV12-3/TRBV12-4	CASSLGSQEQFF	TGTGCCAGCAGTTTAGGATCTCAGGAGCAGTTCTTC
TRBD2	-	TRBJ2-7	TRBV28	CASLGREGQGEQYF	TGTGCCAGCCTTGGGCGGGAGGGTCAGGGCGAGCAGTACTTC
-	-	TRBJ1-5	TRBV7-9	CASSFQNQPQHF	TGTGCCAGCAGCTTCCAGAATCAGCCCCAGCATTTT
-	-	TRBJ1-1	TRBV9	CASSPSGVTEAFF	TGTGCCAGCAGCCCCTCAGGGGTCACTGAAGCTTTCTTT
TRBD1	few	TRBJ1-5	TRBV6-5	CASTLDRAGNQPQHF	TGTGCCAGCACTTTGGACAGGGCGGGCAATCAGCCCCAGCATTTT
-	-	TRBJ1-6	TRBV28	CASSGGRSSPLHF	TGTGCCAGCAGTGGAGGGAGAAGTTCACCCCTCCACTTT
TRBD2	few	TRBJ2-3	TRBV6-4	CASSGGGETDTQYF	TGTGCCAGCAGTGGCGGGGGGGAAACAGATACGCAGTATTTT
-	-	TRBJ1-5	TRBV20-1	CSASGWGTRREPQHF	TGCAGTGCTAGTGGGTGGGGAACGCGCAGGGAGCCCCAGCATTTT
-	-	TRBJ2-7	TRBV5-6	CASSLPPPASYEQYF	TGTGCCAGCAGCTTGCCCCCCCCCGCTAGCTACGAGCAGTACTTC
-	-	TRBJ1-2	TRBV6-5	CASTEVRGDYGYTF	TGTGCCAGCACCGAGGTCCGGGGTGACTATGGCTACACCTTC
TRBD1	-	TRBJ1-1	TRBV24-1	CATSDGQGSTEAFF	TGTGCCACCAGTGACGGACAGGGCAGCACTGAAGCTTTCTTT
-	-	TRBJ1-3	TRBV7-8	CASKSGNTIYF	TGTGCCAGTAAATCTGGAAACACCATATATTTT
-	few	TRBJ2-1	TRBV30	CAWSDGRVNEQFF	TGTGCCTGGAGTGACGGCAGGGTGAATGAGCAGTTCTTC
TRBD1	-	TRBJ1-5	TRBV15	CATSRDRGSFQPQHF	TGTGCCACCAGCAGAGACAGGGGGAGCTTTCAGCCCCAGCATTTT
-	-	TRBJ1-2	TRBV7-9	CASSSDRQGYGYTF	TGTGCCAGCAGCTCAGACAGGCAGGGCTATGGCTACACCTTC
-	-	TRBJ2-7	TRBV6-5	CASSSSKSYEQYF	TGTGCCAGCAGCTCCAGTAAATCCTACGAGCAGTACTTC
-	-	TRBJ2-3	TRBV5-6	CASSSGFDGTDTQYF	TGTGCCAGCAGCTCGGGGTTTGACGGAACAGATACGCAGTATTTT
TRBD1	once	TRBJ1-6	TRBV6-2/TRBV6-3	CASSRGRGESPLHF	TGTGCCAGCAGCAGGGGGCGCGGGGAATCACCCCTCCACTTT
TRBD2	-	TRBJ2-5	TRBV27	CASSRTSGEETQYF	TGTGCCAGCAGTCGGACTAGCGGGGAAGAGACCCAGTACTTC
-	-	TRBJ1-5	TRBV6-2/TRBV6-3	CASIPGPGNQPQHF	TGTGCCAGCATCCCGGGCCCCGGCAATCAGCCCCAGCATTTT
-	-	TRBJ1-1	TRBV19	CASSIEDRVGTEAFF	TGTGCCAGTAGTATAGAGGACAGAGTCGGAACTGAAGCTTTCTTT
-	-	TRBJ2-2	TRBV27	CAGSPEDSNTGELFF	TGTGCCGGCAGTCCCGAAGACAGCAACACCGGGGAGCTGTTTTTT
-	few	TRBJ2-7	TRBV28	CASSFGQTEQYF	TGTGCCAGCAGTTTCGGACAGACCGAGCAGTACTTC